The 10 T cell receptor beta chains below all came from one sample that was sequenced in a study of cytomegalovirus exposure and HLA in healthy donors. The study ran its PCR with 60 Vbeta and 13 Jbeta primers. The table came from immunoSEQ multiplex PCR; TCRdb's copy has only in-frame clones and leaves some out. The sample includes roughly 170,000 clones, over 60% of them seen just once. Sequenced: PBMCs. These receptors all come from a female donor in good health and CMV-seronegative.

V and J are TRBV18 and TRBJ2-7, with TRBD2 matching 7 bases. The CDR3 extends over 15 amino acids. V was pared by 4 bases and J by 5 bases, with 11 bases of the junction left unmatched. CDR1 and CDR2 from the germline V gene are KGHSH and LQKENI. This chain's CDR3 is CASSQGRPLADEQYF. The CDR3, as DNA: TGTGCCAGCTCACAGGGTCGGCCGCTAGCGGACGAGCAGTACTTC.

The chain links TRBV27 to TRBJ2-3, with TRBD2 identical over 8 bases. With V trimmed by 5 bases and J by 2 bases, 9 bases remained unmatched. Per germline, CDR1 MNHEY and CDR2 SMNVEV (reference sequence). There are 16 residues in the CDR3. The CDR3 protein is CASSPWSSGHTDTQYF. CDR3 DNA sequence: TGTGCCAGCAGTCCCTGGTCTAGCGGGCACACAGATACGCAGTATTTT.

This sequence joins TRBV28 and TRBJ2-5; TRBD1 aligns across 7 bases. The CDR3 totals 13 residues. Per germline, CDR1 MDHEN and CDR2 SYDVKM. The V and J ends lost 6 bases and 4 bases, in that order; junction bases with no gene match: 5. As DNA, the CDR3 is TGTGCCAGCAGACCTGGACAGGCAGAGACCCAGTACTTC. Its translation is CASRPGQAETQYF. Full variable domain (remainder filled in from reference TRBV28 and TRBJ2-5): DVKVTQSSRYLVKRTGEKVFLECVQDMDHENMFWYRQDPGLGLRLIYFSYDVKMKEKGDIPEGYSVSREKKERFSLILESASTNQTSMYLCASRPGQAETQYFGPGTRLLVL.

V usage is TRBV11-3 and J usage is TRBJ2-3; no firm D call. The CDR3 is 13 residues long. V dropped 0 bases and J dropped 10 bases, with 11 bases sitting between them. In germline, CDR1 is SGHNT, CDR2 YENEEA. The DNA for the CDR3 is TGTGCCAGCAGCTTAGATACTAACATTGCGCAGTATTTT. Its translation is CASSLDTNIAQYF.

Remarks on this clone: The junction does not match germline at one end; this may be a read error. The chain uses TRBV7-9 and TRBJ2-7; D unresolved. Germline V lookup: CDR1 SEHNR, CDR2 FQNEAQ (reference sequence). This CDR3 contains 14 residues. The CDR3 loop is CATSLGRQTYEQYF. The CDR3 bases are TGTGCCACCAGCTTAGGTCGACAAACCTACGAGCAGTACTTC.

This chain connects TRBV7-2 to TRBJ1-1; D is unresolved. V was clipped by 3 bases and J by 1 base, with 12 bases between them. Germline V gene lookup returns CDR1 SGHTA and CDR2 FQGNSA. The CDR3 runs to 15 residues. The CDR3 is CASSFGDRQNTEAFF. CDR3 bases: TGTGCCAGCAGCTTCGGGGATAGGCAGAACACTGAAGCTTTCTTT. Full variable domain (outside the CDR3, taken from reference TRBV7-2 and TRBJ1-1): GAGVSQSPSNKVTEKGKDVELRCDPISGHTALYWYRQSLGQGLEFLIYFQGNSAPDKSGLPSDRFSAERTGGSVSTLTIQRTQQEDSAVYLCASSFGDRQNTEAFFGQGTRLTVV.

V gene TRBV10-2 combines with J gene TRBJ1-1; D ambiguous. This CDR3 region has 14 residues. The V end was cut by 0 bases, the J end by 5 bases, with 10 bases between. The V gene's germline CDR1 is WSHSY and CDR2 SAAADI. The CDR3 nucleotides are TGCGCCAGCAGTGAGTCCGGCCGGGGAACTGAAGCTTTCTTT. Protein sequence: CASSESGRGTEAFF.

The rearrangement links TRBV15 to TRBJ1-4; 9 nucleotides match TRBD1. J was trimmed by 7 bases and V by 0 bases; bases with no gene match: 6. The germline V gene has CDR1 LNHNV and CDR2 YYDKDF (reference sequence). This CDR3 contains 16 residues. CDR3 sequence reads: CATSRDYGTGSEKLFF. CDR3 bases: TGTGCCACCAGCAGAGATTACGGGACAGGGAGTGAAAAACTGTTTTTT.

V is TRBV28 and J is TRBJ2-5; 7 bases line up with TRBD1. TRBJ2-7 matches the DNA end more closely, so the J call is doubtful. CDR1 MDHEN and CDR2 SYDVKM come from the germline V gene. The CDR3 loop spans 13 amino acids. The CDR3 region has the DNA TGTGCCAGCAAGGGGGCCCTACTCTACGAGCAGTACTTC. This codes for CASKGALLYEQYF.

This clone was picked up a small number of times. The V gene is TRBV29-1, the J gene TRBJ2-1, with D unclear. The V end lost 4 bases, the J end lost 7 bases, and 8 bases lay between the germline ends. This CDR3 comprises 11 residues. Germline CDR1 and CDR2: SQVTM and ANQGSEA. CDR3 sequence (DNA): TGCAGCGTTGCGAGGCGTAATGAGCAGTTCTTC. Amino acid sequence: CSVARRNEQFF.